This T cell receptor beta chain emerged from a study of T cell responses to AZD1222 COVID-19 vaccine. J gave up 0 bases and V 5 bases, and 9 bases lay outside the gene matches. The CDR3 covers 16 residues. Germline CDR1 and CDR2: MNHEY and SVGEGT. The assay was immunoSEQ multiplex PCR, and TCRdb's table has in-frame clones only and misses some. The sample includes around 200,000 clones, 94% of them seen just once. The sequences come from peripheral blood, collected 28 days after the second AZD1222 dose. J is TRBJ1-2 and V is TRBV6-2 or TRBV6-3; 7 bases are a match to TRBD1. This receptor was identified in an adult who received the AZD1222 COVID-19 vaccine. The CDR3 reads CASSDDRVRANYGYTF. The CDR3 nucleotides read TGTGCCAGCAGTGACGACAGGGTTAGAGCTAACTATGGCTACACCTTC.